The 22 T cell receptor beta chains below all came from one sample that was sequenced in a study of blood T cells in healthy people across ages. Primers used in a second PCR of about 6 to 11 cycles were a sample-barcoded 5' primer and a J-beta primer mix. TCRdb fed the 5' RACE reads into MiXCR, producing one record per CDR3 protein. The repertoire holds some 750,000 distinct CDR3 sequences, 20% to 25% seen once, with roughly 22% in the top ten. The sequencing input was blood. These receptors were taken from a man aged 65-85 years in good health.

J is TRBJ2-3 and V is TRBV28, with 7 bases that match TRBD2. This CDR3 has 15 amino acids. Germline assignment: CDR1 MDHEN and CDR2 SYDVKM. The V segment lost 3 bases and the J segment 0 bases; nucleotides outside the gene matches: 3. The CDR3: CASSFGGMSTDTQYF. Written as DNA, the CDR3 is TGTGCCAGCAGTTTCGGGGGGATGAGCACAGATACGCAGTATTTT.

The rearrangement joins TRBV7-9 to TRBJ2-5; the match to TRBD2 covers 7 bases. There are 15 residues in the CDR3. Trimming cost V 1 base and J 2 bases; bases outside gene matches: 4. Germline values: CDR1 SEHNR, CDR2 FQNEAQ (reference sequence). CDR3: CASSLGVAGQETQYF. In DNA form, the CDR3 reads TGTGCCAGCAGCTTAGGGGTAGCGGGTCAAGAGACCCAGTACTTC.

V usage is TRBV20-1 and J usage is TRBJ2-7; TRBD2 aligns across 9 bases. Gene TRBJ2-5 matches the end of the DNA better, so the J call may be wrong. This CDR3 has 14 amino acids. Germline-derived CDR1 and CDR2 are DFQATT and SNEGSKA (reference sequence). The CDR3 spells CSAQVLAGWETQYF. The CDR3 DNA sequence: TGCAGTGCTCAGGTCCTAGCGGGATGGGAGACCCAGTACTTC.

At least ten counts were recorded for this clonotype. The chain carries TRBV2 and TRBJ2-5; D not resolved. The CDR3 is 13 amino acids. The V end lost 1 base, the J end lost 1 base, and 4 bases lay between the germline ends. CDR1 and CDR2 (germline): SNHLY, FYNNEI. CDR3 coding DNA: TGTGCCAGCAGTGAAGAGGCCCAAGAGACCCAGTACTTC. As protein: CASSEEAQETQYF.

The gene calls are TRBV12-3 or TRBV12-4 and TRBJ2-3, with 7 bases fitting TRBD1. There are 15 residues in the CDR3. The junction had 5 bases not matched to a gene; V was cut back by 2 bases and J by 3 bases. Here the CDR3 DNA reads TGTGCCAGCAGTTTAAGGGGGCCCCAAACAGATACGCAGTATTTT. It translates to CASSLRGPQTDTQYF.

The chain has TRBV3-1 and TRBJ2-5; D remains unclear. The J call may be wrong; the DNA end is better matched by TRBJ2-1. Germline CDR1 reads LGHDT; CDR2 reads YNNKEL (reference sequence). The CDR3 covers 14 residues. CDR3 sequence (DNA): TGTGCCAGCAGCCAAGTTGGACCCCCCAATGAGCAGTTCTTC. Protein: CASSQVGPPNEQFF.

The chain carries TRBV29-1 and TRBJ2-5; D is possibly TRBD2 (5 bases). The DNA end is more similar to TRBJ2-1, so the J call may be wrong. Germline V CDR1 and CDR2: SQVTM, ANQGSEA. The CDR3 is 11 residues long. In DNA, the CDR3 is TGCAGCGTGGCAAGTAGCGATGAGCAGTTCTTC. Its translation is CSVASSDEQFF.

This clonotype was counted ten times or more. The chain joins TRBV20-1 to TRBJ2-7, with 8 bases lining up with TRBD2. The V segment lost 0 bases and the J segment 3 bases; nucleotides outside the gene matches: 4. The CDR3 spans 14 residues. CDR1 and CDR2 from the germline V gene are DFQATT and SNEGSKA (reference sequence). This chain's CDR3 is CSARDRGGLYEQYF. As DNA, the CDR3 is TGCAGTGCTAGAGATCGGGGGGGCCTCTACGAGCAGTACTTC.

The V gene is TRBV6-1, the J gene TRBJ2-2, with D tentatively TRBD2 (5 bases). CDR1 is MNHNS, CDR2 SASEGT, per germline. The CDR3 runs to 13 residues. V was shortened by 6 bases and J by 7 bases, with 12 bases between the two germline ends. The CDR3 loop reads CASRPAGNGELFF. Here the CDR3 DNA reads TGTGCCAGCAGACCCGCCGGGAACGGGGAGCTGTTTTTT.

The chain recombines TRBV12-3 or TRBV12-4 with TRBJ1-4; TRBD1 matches at 7 bases. CDR3 length: 14 amino acids. V was clipped by 5 bases and J by 4 bases; unmatched bases: 4. The CDR3 loop is CASSPRDSNEKLFF. The CDR3 DNA is TGTGCCAGCAGTCCGCGGGACAGTAATGAAAAACTGTTTTTT.

The chain couples TRBV5-1 to TRBJ1-4; 7 bases line up with TRBD1. The CDR3 length is 16 residues. In germline, CDR1 is SGHRS, CDR2 YFSETQ. With 2 bases clipped from V and 6 bases from J, the junction kept 10 bases outside the gene matches. CDR3 in DNA: TGCGCCAGCAGCTTAGGAGGGGGCGCTGAATATGAAAAACTGTTTTTT. Its translation: CASSLGGGAEYEKLFF.

This chain joins TRBV4-3 and TRBJ2-5, with no clear D. Germline values: CDR1 LGHNA, CDR2 YSLEER. The CDR3 has 15 amino acids. The V end lost 0 bases, the J end lost 5 bases, and 13 bases lay between the germline ends. As DNA, the CDR3 is TGCGCCAGCAGCCAAGATGGAAGGGCAGGCGAGACCCAGTACTTC. This codes for CASSQDGRAGETQYF.

The V call is TRBV12-3 or TRBV12-4, the J call TRBJ1-1; 11 bases align to TRBD1. With 5 bases clipped from V and 5 bases from J, the junction kept 10 bases outside the gene matches. This CDR3 is 16 amino acids long. CDR3 loop: CASSNRDRGGRTEAFF. The CDR3 DNA is TGTGCCAGCAGTAACCGGGACAGGGGGGGCAGGACTGAAGCTTTCTTT.

This CDR3 is CASSPPPGGQSTDTQYF. Written as DNA, the CDR3 is TGCGCCAGCAGCCCACCACCAGGGGGTCAGAGCACAGATACGCAGTATTTT. The J gene is TRBJ2-3, the V gene TRBV5-1; 7 bases align to TRBD1. With V trimmed by 4 bases and J by 0 bases, 11 bases remained unmatched. The CDR3 contains 17 residues. CDR1 SGHRS and CDR2 YFSETQ come from the germline V gene.

This clonotype was counted only a few times. The genes are TRBV12-3 or TRBV12-4 and TRBJ1-2; TRBD1 matches at 7 bases. Losses at the gene ends were 5 bases for V and 0 bases for J; bases not matched to a gene: 6. CDR3 length: 15 residues. The CDR3 spells CASSDPGTANYGYTF. In DNA form, the CDR3 reads TGTGCCAGCAGTGATCCCGGGACAGCTAACTATGGCTACACCTTC.

This sequence joins TRBV20-1 and TRBJ2-4, with 7 bases fitting TRBD2. Germline V gene lookup returns CDR1 DFQATT and CDR2 SNEGSKA (reference sequence). With V trimmed by 6 bases and J by 0 bases, 8 bases remained unmatched. The CDR3 contains 15 residues. Here the CDR3 DNA reads TGCAGTGCCCAAACCCCTAGCGGAGCCAAAAACATTCAGTACTTC. Its translation is CSAQTPSGAKNIQYF.

This clonotype was picked up a small number of times. The chain combines TRBV10-3 with TRBJ2-1; D may be TRBD2 (5 bases). Germline assignment: CDR1 ENHRY and CDR2 SYGVKD. Trimming left V 3 bases short and J 6 bases short, with 9 bases between. The CDR3 consists of 13 residues. The CDR3 DNA follows: TGTGCCATCAGTGAAAGGCTAGCCAATGAGCAGTTCTTC. This gives the protein CAISERLANEQFF.

The gene calls are TRBV6-5 and TRBJ2-1; TRBD2 matches 9 bases. CDR1 is MNHEY, CDR2 SVGAGI, per germline. The trim removed 2 bases at V and 0 bases at J, leaving 8 bases unmatched. The CDR3 runs 18 residues. CDR3 protein: CASSYGSGGLSSYNEQFF. CDR3 nucleotide sequence: TGTGCCAGCAGTTACGGTAGCGGGGGCCTTAGCTCCTACAATGAGCAGTTCTTC.

The rearrangement joins TRBV15 to TRBJ1-2, with 8 nucleotides matching TRBD1. Unmatched junction bases numbered 7, after V lost 3 bases and J lost 4 bases. The germline V gene encodes CDR1 LNHNV and CDR2 YYDKDF (reference sequence). The CDR3 totals 15 residues. CDR3 bases: TGTGCCACCAGCAGGCCAGGACAGGGAATCTATGGCTACACCTTC. Protein sequence: CATSRPGQGIYGYTF.

The V call is TRBV12-3 or TRBV12-4, the J call TRBJ2-6; perhaps TRBD2 as D (5 bases). This CDR3 is built from 18 residues. Deletions cut 4 bases from V and 1 base from J, with 17 bases between. CDR3 nucleotide sequence: TGTGCCAGCAGTTCCCTTGGACTGCTTAGATCTGGGGCCAACGTCCTGACTTTC. It is translated as CASSSLGLLRSGANVLTF.

The DNA of the CDR3 is TGTGCCAGCAGCCCGACAGGGGGCTTTGCCAAAAACATTCAGTACTTC. It encodes CASSPTGGFAKNIQYF. The chain recombines TRBV7-2 with TRBJ2-4, with TRBD1 matching 10 bases. From germline, CDR1 is SGHTA and CDR2 FQGNSA. With V trimmed by 5 bases and J by 1 base, 5 bases remained unmatched. This CDR3 contains 16 residues.

A few counts support this clonotype. The genes are TRBV12-3 or TRBV12-4 and TRBJ1-1, with D maybe TRBD1 (6 bases). The germline V and J ends were trimmed by 2 bases and 4 bases, with 20 bases remaining between them. The length of the CDR3 is 17 residues. CDR3 residues: CASSLMGARRAFTEAFF. Here the CDR3 DNA reads TGTGCCAGCAGTTTAATGGGGGCTAGAAGGGCGTTCACTGAAGCTTTCTTT.